The clone carrying this T cell receptor (beta chain) has a single count. Its matching antigen is unknown. Germline V lookup: CDR1 SGDLS, CDR2 YYNGEE. CDR3 length: 13 amino acids. Trimming pared 4 bases from V and 8 bases from J, leaving 12 bases between. The study drew at least one pre-ART and at least two post-ART PBMC samples from every donor. This sample is drawn from a study of long-term antiretroviral therapy in people with HIV. Study results and limitations: Participants lacked recorded data on ART adherence, viral resistance or therapy changes.

It was version v3.0 of the immunoSEQ assay that was run at survey level. Repertoires were generated with immunoSEQ multiplex PCR, while TCRdb's copy carries only in-frame clones and drops some. Here the sample spans fewer than 45,000 clones, approximately 85% being singletons. This receptor was taken from a man aged 18 to 35 with HIV. The rearrangement joins TRBV9 to TRBJ1-4, with D possibly matching TRBD1 (5 bases). Specimen: unsorted PBMCs, collected 2.2 years after starting antiretroviral therapy. The CDR3 spells CASSQGLGEKLFF. CDR3 nucleotide sequence: TGTGCCAGCAGCCAGGGATTAGGGGAAAAACTGTTTTTT.